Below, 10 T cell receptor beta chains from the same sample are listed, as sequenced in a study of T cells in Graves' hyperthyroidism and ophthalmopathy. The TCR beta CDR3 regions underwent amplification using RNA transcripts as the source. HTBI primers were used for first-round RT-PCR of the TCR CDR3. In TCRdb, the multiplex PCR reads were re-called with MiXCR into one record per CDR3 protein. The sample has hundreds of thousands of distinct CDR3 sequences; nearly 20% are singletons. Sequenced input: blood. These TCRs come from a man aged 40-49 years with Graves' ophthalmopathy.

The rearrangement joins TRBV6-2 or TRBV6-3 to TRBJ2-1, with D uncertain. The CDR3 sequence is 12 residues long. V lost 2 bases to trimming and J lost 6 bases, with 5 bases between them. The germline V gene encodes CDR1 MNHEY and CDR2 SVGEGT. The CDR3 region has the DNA TGTGCCAGCAGTTACGGAAGCAATGAGCAGTTCTTC. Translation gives CASSYGSNEQFF.

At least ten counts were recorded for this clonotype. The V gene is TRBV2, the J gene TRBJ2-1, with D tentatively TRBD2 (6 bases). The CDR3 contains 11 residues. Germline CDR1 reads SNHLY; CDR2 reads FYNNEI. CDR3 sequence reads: CASLIRGKQFF. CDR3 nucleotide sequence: TGTGCGTCCTTAATCCGGGGGAAGCAGTTCTTC.

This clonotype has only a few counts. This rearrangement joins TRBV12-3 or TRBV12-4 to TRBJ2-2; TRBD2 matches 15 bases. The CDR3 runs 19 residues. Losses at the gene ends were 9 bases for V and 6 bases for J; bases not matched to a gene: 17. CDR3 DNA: TGTGCCAGTCCAACTCGGACTAGCGGGGGGGCCGGTGGGTCCGGGGAGCTGTTTTTT. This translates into CASPTRTSGGAGGSGELFF.

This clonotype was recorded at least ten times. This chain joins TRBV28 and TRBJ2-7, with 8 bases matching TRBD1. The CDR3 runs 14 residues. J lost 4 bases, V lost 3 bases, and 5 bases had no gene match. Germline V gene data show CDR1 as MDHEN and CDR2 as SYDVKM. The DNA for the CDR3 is TGTGCCAGCAGTTTTTTAACAGGGGGGTACGAGCAGTACTTC. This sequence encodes CASSFLTGGYEQYF.

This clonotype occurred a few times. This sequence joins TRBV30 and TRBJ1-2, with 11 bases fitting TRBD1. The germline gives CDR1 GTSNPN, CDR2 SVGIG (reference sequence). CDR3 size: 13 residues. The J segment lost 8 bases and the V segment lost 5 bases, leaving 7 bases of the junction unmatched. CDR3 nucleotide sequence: TGTGCCTGGCAAGGACAGGGGGCGCGGGGCTACACCTTC. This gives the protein CAWQGQGARGYTF.

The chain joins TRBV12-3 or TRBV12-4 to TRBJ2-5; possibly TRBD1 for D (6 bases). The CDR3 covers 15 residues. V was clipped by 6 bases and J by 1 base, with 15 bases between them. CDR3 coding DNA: TGTGCCAGCAGGACCTCGGACAGAGTCCAAGAGACCCAGTACTTC. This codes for CASRTSDRVQETQYF.

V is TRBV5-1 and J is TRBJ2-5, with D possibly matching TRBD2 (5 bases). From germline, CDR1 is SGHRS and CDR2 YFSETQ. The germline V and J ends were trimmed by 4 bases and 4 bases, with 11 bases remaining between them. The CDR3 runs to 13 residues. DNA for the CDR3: TGCGCCAGCAGCCGTTTCGGAGGAGAGACCCAGTACTTC. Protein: CASSRFGGETQYF.

The CDR3 DNA sequence: TGTGCCAGTAGTTCGGGACTAGCGCAACCAGTCGAGCAGTACTTC. It is translated as CASSSGLAQPVEQYF. The chain links TRBV19 to TRBJ2-7, with 10 bases lining up with TRBD2. V shed 5 bases and J 6 bases; nucleotides not matched to a gene: 10. The CDR3 has 15 residues. Per the germline V gene, CDR1 is LNHDA and CDR2 is SQIVND (reference sequence).

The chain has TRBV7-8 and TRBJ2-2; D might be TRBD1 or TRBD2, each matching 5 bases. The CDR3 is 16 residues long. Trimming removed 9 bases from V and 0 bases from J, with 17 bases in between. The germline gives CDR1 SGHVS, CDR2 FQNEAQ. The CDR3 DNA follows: TGTGCCAGTAGTAGCCGGGACCTGGCGAACACCGGGGAGCTGTTTTTT. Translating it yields CASSSRDLANTGELFF.

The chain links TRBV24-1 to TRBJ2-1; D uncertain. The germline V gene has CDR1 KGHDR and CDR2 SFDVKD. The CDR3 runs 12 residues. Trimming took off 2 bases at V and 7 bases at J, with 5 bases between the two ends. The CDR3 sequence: CATSDYQNEQFF. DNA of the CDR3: TGTGCCACCAGTGATTATCAAAATGAGCAGTTCTTC.